Given below is one T cell receptor beta chain in context. This clone was seen once. The clone's antigen remains unknown. No quality values exist for individual bases; no much larger clone is one base distant. Including cysteine and phenylalanine, the CDR3 has 13 amino acids. The only DNA kept is the CDR3, 39 bases in frame from the first base. Per the germline V gene (reference sequence), SEHNR is the CDR1 and FQNEAQ is the CDR2. After removal of 4 bases from V and 6 bases from J, the junction retains 5 bases not matched to a gene. The library was generated by the immunoSEQ multiplex PCR assay. RNA was extracted from all samples and reverse transcribed into cDNA, which served as template for TCR sequencing. SuperScript III was used for first-strand cDNA synthesis, primed with a 2:1 mix of oligo-dT and random hexamers. A synthetic immune receptor repertoire was used to assess amplification bias, and residual bias was removed computationally. Regarding the original processing steps: After raw reads were preprocessed to remove errors, the CDR3 was defined following IMGT conventions as running from the conserved cysteine to phenylalanine. To get clonality, Shannon entropy was normalized by log2 of the number of productive unique TCRs and the result was subtracted from 1. Whether each scalp clone was CD4 or CD8 was inferred by checking scalp TCRbeta sequences against the CD4 and CD8 repertoires from sorted blood. In TCRdb, the immuneACCESS table is reduced to in-frame sequences with V and J assigned. These tables do not hold every clone; where another copy was compared, an unresolved V gene accounts for under half, and the others remain unexplained. The DNA gave D and trimming, while V, J and clone size come from that table. The sample data list tens of thousands of clones, and roughly 61% of these were observed just once. The ten biggest clones cover 17% of the sample.

This sample stems from a study of CD8+ T cells in alopecia areata (dated by TCRdb to 2016 to 2018). Regarding the complete study: The treated patients, all with moderate-to-severe alopecia areata, were enrolled in an open-label pilot trial of oral tofacitinib given at 5 to 10 mg twice daily. Patients received tofacitinib for 6 to 18 months and were then followed off drug for 6 months to check for delayed response and recurrence. To study T cell clonal expansion in alopecia areata, the researchers applied high-throughput TCRbeta sequencing to both the C3H/HeJ mouse model and human patients. Scalp tissue and sorted CD4+ and CD8+ peripheral blood T cells from patchy and totalis/universalis alopecia areata patients and from healthy controls were covered by human TCRbeta sequencing. Patients on tofacitinib were biopsied at baseline and after 4 and 24 weeks of treatment, and several of the patients also had a later scalp biopsy. Scalp clonality was compared across normal scalp (n=4), patchy alopecia areata scalp (n=8), and alopecia totalis/universalis scalp (n=8). RNA was extracted with the PAXgene miRNA kit for fixed scalp, the miRNeasy kit for PBMCs, and the RNeasy kit for mouse skin. TCRbeta CDR3 regions were amplified by immunoSEQ multiplex PCR with 35 Vbeta forward and 13 Jbeta reverse primers.

The time point label here, explained by the study, means: baseline before oral tofacitinib. Lesional scalp punch biopsies and peripheral blood were obtained from alopecia areata patients. PBMCs were isolated by density centrifugation and stained for CD3, CD4 and CD8, and CD4+ and CD8+ T cells were sorted on a FACSAria. What the study reported, not specific to this receptor: Resident alphabeta T cells in normal human skin are also sequenced, complicating scalp TCR repertoire analysis, unlike mouse skin dominated by gammadelta T cells. Compared with mice, TCR sequences shared between patients were less clear, possibly partly because of HLA diversity across the patient population. Higher clonality and more expanded CD8+ clones were observed in lesional scalp than in normal scalp, particularly in alopecia totalis/universalis, a finding suggestive of antigenic drive.

The sequences come from CD8+ T cells sorted from blood, collected at week 0. Recombination linked TRBV7-9 to TRBJ1-2, with TRBD1 identical over 7 junction bases. This TCR was recovered from a human donor with alopecia areata. The DNA sequence follows: TGTGCCAGCAGCTCCGGGGACAGTCATGGCTACACCTTC. The translation is CASSSGDSHGYTF.